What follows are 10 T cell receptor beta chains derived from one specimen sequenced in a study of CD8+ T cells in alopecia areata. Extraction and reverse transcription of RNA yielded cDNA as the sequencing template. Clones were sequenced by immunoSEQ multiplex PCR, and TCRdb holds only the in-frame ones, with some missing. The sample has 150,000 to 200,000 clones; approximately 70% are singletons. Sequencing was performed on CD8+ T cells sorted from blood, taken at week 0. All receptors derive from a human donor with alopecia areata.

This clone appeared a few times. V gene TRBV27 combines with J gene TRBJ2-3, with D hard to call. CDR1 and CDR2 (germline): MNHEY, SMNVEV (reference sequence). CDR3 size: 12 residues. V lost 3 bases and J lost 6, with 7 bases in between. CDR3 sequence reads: CASSLVGDTQYF. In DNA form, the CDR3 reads TGTGCCAGCAGTTTGGTGGGTGATACGCAGTATTTT.

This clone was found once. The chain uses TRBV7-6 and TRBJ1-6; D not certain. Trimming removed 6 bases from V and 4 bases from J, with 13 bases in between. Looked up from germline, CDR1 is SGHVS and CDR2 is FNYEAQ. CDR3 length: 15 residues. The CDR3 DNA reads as TGTGCCAGCAGGTTTCGCGAGGATTATAATTCACCCCTCCACTTT. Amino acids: CASRFREDYNSPLHF.

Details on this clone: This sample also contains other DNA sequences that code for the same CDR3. CDR3 DNA: TGTGCCAGCAGCCCACTAGGGACAGGGAACACCGGGGAGCTGTTTTTT. This sequence encodes CASSPLGTGNTGELFF. The gene calls are TRBV28 and TRBJ2-2, with TRBD1 identical over 8 bases. The V gene end was trimmed by 6 bases and the J gene end by 1 base; junction bases not matched to a gene: 7. The CDR3 is made up of 16 amino acids. Per the germline V gene, CDR1 is MDHEN and CDR2 is SYDVKM.

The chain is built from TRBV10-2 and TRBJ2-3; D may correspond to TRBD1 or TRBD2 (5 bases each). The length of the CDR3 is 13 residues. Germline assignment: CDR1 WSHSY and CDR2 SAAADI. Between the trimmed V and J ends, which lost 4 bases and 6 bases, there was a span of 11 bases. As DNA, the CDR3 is TGCGCCAGCAGTGCCGGGACGCCGGATACGCAGTATTTT. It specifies CASSAGTPDTQYF.

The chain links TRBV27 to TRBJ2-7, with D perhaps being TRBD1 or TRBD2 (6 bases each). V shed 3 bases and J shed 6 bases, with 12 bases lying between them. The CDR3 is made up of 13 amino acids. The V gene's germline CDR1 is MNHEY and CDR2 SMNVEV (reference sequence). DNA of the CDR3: TGTGCCAGCAGTTTTACAGGAGGGGGCGAGCAGTACTTC. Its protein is CASSFTGGGEQYF.

In DNA, the CDR3 is TGTGCCAGCAGTTTAGAGGGTAGGTTTACTGAAGCTTTCTTT. Its translation: CASSLEGRFTEAFF. The chain uses TRBV27 and TRBJ1-1; unclear D gene. V lost 2 bases, J lost 5 bases, and 12 bases lay in between. Germline V gives CDR1 MNHEY, CDR2 SMNVEV (reference sequence). The CDR3 consists of 14 residues.

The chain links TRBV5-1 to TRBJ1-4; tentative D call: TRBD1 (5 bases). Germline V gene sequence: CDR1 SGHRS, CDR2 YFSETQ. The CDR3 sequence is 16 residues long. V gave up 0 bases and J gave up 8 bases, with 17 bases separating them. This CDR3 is CASSLDPAGNYEKLFF. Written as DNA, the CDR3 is TGCGCCAGCAGCTTGGATCCCGCAGGGAATTACGAAAAACTGTTTTTT. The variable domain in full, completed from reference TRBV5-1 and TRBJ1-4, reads KAGVTQTPRYLIKTRGQQVTLSCSPISGHRSVSWYQQTPGQGLQFLFEYFSETQRNKGNFPGRFSGRQFSNSRSEMNVSTLELGDSALYLCASSLDPAGNYEKLFFGSGTQLSVL.

CDR3 amino acids: CASSSGQPFF. The CDR3 DNA follows: TGTGCCAGCAGCTCTGGACAGCCGTTCTTC. This rearrangement joins TRBV7-9 to TRBJ2-1, with D tentatively TRBD1 (6 bases). V lost 4 bases to trimming and J lost 15 bases, with 10 bases between them. CDR3 size: 10 residues. Germline CDR1 SEHNR, CDR2 FQNEAQ (reference sequence). The complete variable domain, with remaining parts taken from reference TRBV7-9 and TRBJ2-1, reads DTGVSQNPRHKITKRGQNVTFRCDPISEHNRLYWYRQTLGQGPEFLTYFQNEAQLEKSRLLSDRFSAERPKGSFSTLEIQRTEQGDSAMYLCASSSGQPFFGPGTRLTVL.

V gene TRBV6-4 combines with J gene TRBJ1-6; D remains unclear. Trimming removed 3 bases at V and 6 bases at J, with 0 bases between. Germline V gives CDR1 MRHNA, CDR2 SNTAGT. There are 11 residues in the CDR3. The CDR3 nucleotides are TGTGCCAGCAGTGATAATTCACCCCTCCACTTT. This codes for CASSDNSPLHF.

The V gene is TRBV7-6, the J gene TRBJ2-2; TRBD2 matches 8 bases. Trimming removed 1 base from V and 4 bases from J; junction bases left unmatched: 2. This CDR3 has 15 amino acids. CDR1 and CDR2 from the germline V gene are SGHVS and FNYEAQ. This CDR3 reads CASSLGTSGTGELFF. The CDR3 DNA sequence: TGTGCCAGCAGCTTAGGCACTAGCGGCACCGGGGAGCTGTTTTTT.